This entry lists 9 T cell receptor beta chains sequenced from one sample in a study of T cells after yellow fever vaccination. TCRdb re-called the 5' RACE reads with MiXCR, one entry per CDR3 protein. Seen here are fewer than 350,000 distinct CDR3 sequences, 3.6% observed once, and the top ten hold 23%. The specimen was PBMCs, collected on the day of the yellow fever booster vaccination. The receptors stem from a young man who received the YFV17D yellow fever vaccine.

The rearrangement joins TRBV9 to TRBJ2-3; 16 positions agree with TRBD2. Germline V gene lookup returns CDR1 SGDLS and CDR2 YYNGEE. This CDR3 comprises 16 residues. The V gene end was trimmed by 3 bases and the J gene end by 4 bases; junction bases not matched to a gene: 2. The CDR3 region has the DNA TGTGCCAGCAGCGCGGGACTAGCGGGGGGGCCAGATACGCAGTATTTT. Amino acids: CASSAGLAGGPDTQYF.

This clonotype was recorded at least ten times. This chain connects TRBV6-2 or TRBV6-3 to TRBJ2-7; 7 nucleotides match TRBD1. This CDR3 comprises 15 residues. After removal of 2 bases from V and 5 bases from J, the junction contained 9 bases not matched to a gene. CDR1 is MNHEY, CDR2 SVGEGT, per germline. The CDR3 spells CASSYRAGGTDEQYF. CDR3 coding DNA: TGTGCCAGCAGTTACAGGGCAGGGGGAACGGACGAGCAGTACTTC.

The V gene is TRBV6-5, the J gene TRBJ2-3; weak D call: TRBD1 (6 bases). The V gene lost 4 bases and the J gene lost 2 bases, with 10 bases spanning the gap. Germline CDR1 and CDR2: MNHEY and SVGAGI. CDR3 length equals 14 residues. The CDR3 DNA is TGTGCCAGCAGTTGGGGACACCTCACAGATACGCAGTATTTT. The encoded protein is CASSWGHLTDTQYF.

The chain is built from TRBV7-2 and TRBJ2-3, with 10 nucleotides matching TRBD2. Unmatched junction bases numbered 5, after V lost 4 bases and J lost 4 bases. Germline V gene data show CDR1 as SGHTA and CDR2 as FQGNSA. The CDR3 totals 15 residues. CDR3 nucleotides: TGTGCCAGCAGCTCAAGCGGGGGGGCGCCAGATACGCAGTATTTT. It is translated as CASSSSGGAPDTQYF.

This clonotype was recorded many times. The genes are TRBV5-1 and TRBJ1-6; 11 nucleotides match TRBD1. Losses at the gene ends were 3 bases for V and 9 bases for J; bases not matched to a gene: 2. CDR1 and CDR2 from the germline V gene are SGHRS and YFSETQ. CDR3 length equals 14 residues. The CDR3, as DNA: TGCGCCAGCAGCTGGGACAGGGGGTTTTCACCCCTCCACTTT. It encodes CASSWDRGFSPLHF.

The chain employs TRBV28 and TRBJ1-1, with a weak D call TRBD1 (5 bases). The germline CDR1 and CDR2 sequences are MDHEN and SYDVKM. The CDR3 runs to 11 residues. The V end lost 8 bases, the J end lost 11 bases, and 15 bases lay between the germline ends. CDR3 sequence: CASQGPPIAFF. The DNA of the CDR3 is TGTGCCAGCCAGGGACCGCCGATTGCTTTCTTT.

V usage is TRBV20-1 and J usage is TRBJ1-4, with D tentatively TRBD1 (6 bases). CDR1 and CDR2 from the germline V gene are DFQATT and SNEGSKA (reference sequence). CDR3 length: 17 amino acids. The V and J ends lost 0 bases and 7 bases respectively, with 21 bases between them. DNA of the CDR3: TGCAGTGCTAGAGATAGGAGTCGGGGGGCCGGTTTTGAAAAACTGTTTTTT. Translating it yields CSARDRSRGAGFEKLFF.

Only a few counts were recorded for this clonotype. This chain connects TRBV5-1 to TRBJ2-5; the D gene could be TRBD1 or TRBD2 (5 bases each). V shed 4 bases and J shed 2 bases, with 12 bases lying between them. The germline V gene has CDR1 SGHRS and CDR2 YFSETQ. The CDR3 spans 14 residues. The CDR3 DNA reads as TGCGCCAGCAGCCCGCAGGGACGACAAGAGACCCAGTACTTC. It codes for CASSPQGRQETQYF.

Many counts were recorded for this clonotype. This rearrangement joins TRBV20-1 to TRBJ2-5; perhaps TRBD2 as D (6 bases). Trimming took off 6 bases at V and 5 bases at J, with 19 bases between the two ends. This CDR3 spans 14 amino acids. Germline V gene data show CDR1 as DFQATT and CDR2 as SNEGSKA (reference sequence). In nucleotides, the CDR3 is TGCAGTGCACCGCAGGGAGGCTCCCGGGAGACCCAGTACTTC. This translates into CSAPQGGSRETQYF.